The source of this T cell receptor beta chain is a study of cytomegalovirus exposure and HLA in healthy donors. Study-wide results and caveats: With later analysis, a missense DCLRE1C variant became linked to TCR beta V- and J-gene trimming. Later on, an analysis showed TCR association rates differing by HLA locus, with DRB1 the most and HLA-C the fewest.

Turning to this clone: Its target is not known. Mismatch with germline at one junction end may stem from a read error.

The PCR used 60 Vbeta and 13 Jbeta primers. Authors' processing steps: In a later analysis, around 10 million of 83 million or so unique beta chains occurred in at least two donors. Sequencing used immunoSEQ multiplex PCR; TCRdb keeps in-frame clones, though not all of them. The DNA gave D and trimming, while V, J and clone size come from that table. Of about 140,000 clones in the sample, 76% were seen once. Germline lookup yields CDR1 MNHNY and CDR2 SVGAGI (reference sequence). CDR3 length: 16 amino acids. The sample consisted of PBMCs. The gene calls are TRBV6-6 and TRBJ1-2; TRBD1 agrees at 8 bases. This sequence was found in a man aged 40-49 years in good health and CMV-seronegative. The CDR3 loop reads CASSYSQGASNYGYTF. CDR3 bases: TGTGCCAGCAGTTACTCCCAGGGGGCATCTAACTATGGCTACACTTTC.